This T cell receptor beta chain was sequenced in a study of regulatory T cells in long-lasting Graves disease. General study points: Public clonotype sharing was higher in persistent than newly diagnosed patients.

The CDR3 is 14 amino acids. Germline values: CDR1 DFQATT, CDR2 SNEGSKA (reference sequence). J gave up 4 bases and V 6 bases, and 8 bases lay outside the gene matches. To make TCR beta libraries, researchers used iRepertoire HTBI primers and Arm-PCR of CDR3 regions. TCRdb fed the multiplex PCR reads into MiXCR, producing one record per CDR3 protein. The sample has fewer than 350,000 distinct CDR3 sequences, 18% seen once; the top ten hold 35% to 45%. Described time point: newly diagnosed GD, antithyroid drugs for less than 3 months. The TCR library used RNA extracted from PBMCs. On this clonotype: What it binds is not known.

The receptor comes from a female donor with Graves disease. This sequence joins TRBV20-1 and TRBJ2-1; 8 nucleotides align to TRBD2. The sample was peripheral blood mononuclear cells (PBMCs), taken at new diagnosis, from a patient treated with antithyroid drugs. The CDR3 loop is CSAVAGSLYNEQFF. The CDR3 region has the DNA TGCAGTGCCGTAGCGGGATCGCTATACAATGAGCAGTTCTTC.